These 5 T cell receptor beta chains were all obtained from the same sample, sequenced in a study of regulatory dendritic cells for organ transplantation. Sequencing was performed with immunoSEQ multiplex PCR; in TCRdb, only in-frame clones are kept and a portion is missing. The sample yields 20,000 to 25,000 clones, roughly 88% seen once. CFSE-labeled sorted T cells met regulatory or mature dendritic cells for 4 to 6 days. These receptors' targets are unknown. Sequencing used naive CD4+ T cells from blood cultured with regulatory dendritic cells. Subset defined: CD45RA+ naive T cells. These receptors were taken from a human donor in good health.

The chain couples TRBV28 to TRBJ2-3, with 7 bases identical to TRBD1. Germline assignment: CDR1 MDHEN and CDR2 SYDVKM. This CDR3 region has 15 residues. The V gene end was trimmed by 7 bases and the J gene end by 2 bases; junction bases not matched to a gene: 9. DNA of the CDR3: TGTGCCAGCACCACCGGGACAGTAAACACAGATACGCAGTATTTT. Translating it yields CASTTGTVNTDTQYF.

The chain uses TRBV27 and TRBJ2-3, with a possible D match to TRBD1 (7 bases). Germline V gene sequence: CDR1 MNHEY, CDR2 SMNVEV (reference sequence). Trimming took off 4 bases at V and 4 bases at J, with 12 bases between the two ends. The CDR3 length is 14 residues. CDR3 bases: TGTGCCAGCAGTTATCAGGGGGACTCAGATACGCAGTATTTT. This gives the protein CASSYQGDSDTQYF.

This chain connects TRBV7-9 to TRBJ2-1; TRBD2 matches at 8 bases. Germline V gene data show CDR1 as SEHNR and CDR2 as FQNEAQ (reference sequence). The J segment lost 8 bases and the V segment lost 8 bases, leaving 20 bases of the junction unmatched. This CDR3 has 17 residues. The chain's CDR3 is CASGLRTSWSAWDEQFF. CDR3 sequence (DNA): TGTGCCAGCGGACTAAGGACTAGCTGGTCTGCGTGGGATGAGCAGTTCTTC.

The chain links TRBV6-1 to TRBJ2-3; D might be TRBD1 or TRBD2, each matching 5 bases. Per the germline V gene, CDR1 is MNHNS and CDR2 is SASEGT. The CDR3 covers 16 residues. The V and J ends lost 4 bases and 8 bases respectively, with 22 bases between them. This CDR3 is CASSGKGNARGGTQYF. The CDR3 DNA is TGTGCCAGCAGTGGGAAAGGAAACGCGAGGGGCGGTACGCAGTATTTT.

Sample share makes this clone medium-sized. The chain is built from TRBV7-9 and TRBJ1-1; D is unclear. V was pared by 1 base and J by 9 bases, with 9 bases between. CDR3 length: 12 amino acids. CDR1 SEHNR and CDR2 FQNEAQ come from the germline V gene (reference sequence). Here the CDR3 DNA reads TGTGCCAGCAGCTTAGGCGATAGGCAAGCTTTCTTT. Translated, it gives CASSLGDRQAFF.